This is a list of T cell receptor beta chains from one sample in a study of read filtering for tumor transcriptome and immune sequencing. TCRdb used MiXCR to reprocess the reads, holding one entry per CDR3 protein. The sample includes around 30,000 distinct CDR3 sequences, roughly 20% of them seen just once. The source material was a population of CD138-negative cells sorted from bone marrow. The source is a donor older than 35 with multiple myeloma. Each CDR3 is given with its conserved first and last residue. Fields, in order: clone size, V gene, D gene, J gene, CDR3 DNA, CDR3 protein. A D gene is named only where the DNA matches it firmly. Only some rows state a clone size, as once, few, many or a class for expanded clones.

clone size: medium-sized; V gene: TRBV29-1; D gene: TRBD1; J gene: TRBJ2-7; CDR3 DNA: TGCAGCGTGCCGGGACAGGGGGCCTACGAGCAGTACTTC; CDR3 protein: CSVPGQGAYEQYF
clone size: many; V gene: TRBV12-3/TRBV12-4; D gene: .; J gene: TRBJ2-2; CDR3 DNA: TGTGCCAGCACCCGGGACACCGGGGAGCTGTTTTTT; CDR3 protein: CASTRDTGELFF
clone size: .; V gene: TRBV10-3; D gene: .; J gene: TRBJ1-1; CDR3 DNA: TGTGCCATCAGTGATTCACAGGCGAACACTGAAGCTTTCTTT; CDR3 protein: CAISDSQANTEAFF
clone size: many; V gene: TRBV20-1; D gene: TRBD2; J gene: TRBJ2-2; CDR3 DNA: TGCAGTGCTCCTTCACTGTCTAGCGGGCGCACCGGGGAGCTGTTTTTT; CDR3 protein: CSAPSLSSGRTGELFF
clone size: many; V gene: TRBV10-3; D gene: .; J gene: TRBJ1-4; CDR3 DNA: TGTGCCACCCAAGAGGGCAGGGGCGTGAATGAAAAACTGTTTTTT; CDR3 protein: CATQEGRGVNEKLFF
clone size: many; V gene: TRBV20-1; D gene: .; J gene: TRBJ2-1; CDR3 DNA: TGCAGTGCTAGAGATCTTGGGGCGAGCTCCTACAATGAGCAGTTCTTC; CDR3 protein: CSARDLGASSYNEQFF
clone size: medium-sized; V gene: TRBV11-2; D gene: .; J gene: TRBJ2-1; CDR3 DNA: TGTGCCAGCAGCTTAGAGAATTCGTACTACAATGAGCAGTTCTTC; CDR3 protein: CASSLENSYYNEQFF
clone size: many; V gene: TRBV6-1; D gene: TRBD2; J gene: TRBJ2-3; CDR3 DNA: TGTGCCAGCAGTGATGGTACCGCCGCGGGGGCGCAGTATTTT; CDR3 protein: CASSDGTAAGAQYF
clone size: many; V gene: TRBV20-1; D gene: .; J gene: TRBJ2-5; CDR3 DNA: TGCAGTGCTAGTGCAGGGAATGGAAAGACCCAGTACTTC; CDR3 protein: CSASAGNGKTQYF
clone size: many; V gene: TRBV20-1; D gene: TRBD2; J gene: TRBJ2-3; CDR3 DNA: TGCAGTGCTAGAGATTATAGAGCGGGGGCCCGCACAGATACGCAGTATTTT; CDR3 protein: CSARDYRAGARTDTQYF
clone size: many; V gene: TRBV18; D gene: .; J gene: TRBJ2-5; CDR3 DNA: TGTGCCAGCTCACCTTACGTACAAGAGACCCAGTACTTC; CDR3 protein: CASSPYVQETQYF
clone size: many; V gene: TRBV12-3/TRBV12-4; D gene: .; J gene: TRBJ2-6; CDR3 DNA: TGTGCCACCAGGGCTGCTGGGGCCAACGTCCTGACTTTC; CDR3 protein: CATRAAGANVLTF
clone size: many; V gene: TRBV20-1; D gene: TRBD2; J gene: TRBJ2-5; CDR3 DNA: TGCAGTGGGGGGGGCCCGGGACTAGCGGGTTCGGGGGAGACCCAGTACTTC; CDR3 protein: CSGGGPGLAGSGETQYF
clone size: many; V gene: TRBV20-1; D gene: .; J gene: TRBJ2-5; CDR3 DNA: TGCAGTGCTAGAGGGACAGTCCAAGAGACCCAGTACTTC; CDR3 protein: CSARGTVQETQYF
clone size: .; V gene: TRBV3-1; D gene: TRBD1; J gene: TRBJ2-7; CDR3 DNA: TGTGCCAGCAGCCAGCTGACAGGGTACTACGAGCAGTACTTC; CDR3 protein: CASSQLTGYYEQYF
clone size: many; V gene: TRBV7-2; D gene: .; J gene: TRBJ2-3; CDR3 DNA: TGTGCCAGCAGCCCGTCTGCAGATACGCAGTATTTT; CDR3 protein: CASSPSADTQYF
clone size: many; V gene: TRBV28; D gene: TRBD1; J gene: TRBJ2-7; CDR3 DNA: TGTGCCAGCAGTTTATCCGGGACAGGGAGCTCCTACGAGCAGTACTTC; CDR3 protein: CASSLSGTGSSYEQYF
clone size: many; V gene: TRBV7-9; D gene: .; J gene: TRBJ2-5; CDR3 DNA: TGTGCCAGCAGTCTGGACCCACAACGGGAGACCCAGTACTTC; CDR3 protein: CASSLDPQRETQYF
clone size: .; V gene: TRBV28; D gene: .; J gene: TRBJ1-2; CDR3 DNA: TGTGCCAGCAGTTTCGGGACTGGAAACTATGGCTACACCTTC; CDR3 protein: CASSFGTGNYGYTF
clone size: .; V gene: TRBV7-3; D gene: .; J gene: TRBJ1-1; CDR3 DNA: TGTGCCAGCAGCTCCGGGCCAGGGGCGCGGGCTTTCTTT; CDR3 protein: CASSSGPGARAFF
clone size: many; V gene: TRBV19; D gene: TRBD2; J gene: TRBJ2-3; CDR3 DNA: TGTGCCAGTTCGGACGTACAGCGGGGGAACACAGATACGCAGTATTTT; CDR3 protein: CASSDVQRGNTDTQYF
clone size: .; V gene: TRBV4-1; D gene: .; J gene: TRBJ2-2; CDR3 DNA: TGCGCCAGCAGCCAAGGGACGTGGAACACCGGGGAGCTGTTTTTT; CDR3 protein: CASSQGTWNTGELFF
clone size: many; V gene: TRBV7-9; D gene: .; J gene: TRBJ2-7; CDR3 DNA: TGTGCCAGCAGCTTTGGACAGACAAACTACGAGCAGTACTTC; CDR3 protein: CASSFGQTNYEQYF
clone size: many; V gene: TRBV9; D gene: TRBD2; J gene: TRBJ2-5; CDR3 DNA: TGTGCCAGCAGCCTACTAGCGGGGGGGCAAGAGACCCAGTACTTC; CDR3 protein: CASSLLAGGQETQYF
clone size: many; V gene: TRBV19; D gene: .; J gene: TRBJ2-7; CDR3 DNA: TGTGCCAGTAGTACCTCGGGTGTCTACGAGCAGTACTTC; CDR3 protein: CASSTSGVYEQYF
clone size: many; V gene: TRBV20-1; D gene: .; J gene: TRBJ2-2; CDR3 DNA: TGCAGTGCTATCGAACAGGGAGGGAACACCGGGGAGCTGTTTTTT; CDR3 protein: CSAIEQGGNTGELFF
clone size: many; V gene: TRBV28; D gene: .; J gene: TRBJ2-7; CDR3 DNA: TGTGCCAGCAGGCTAGCGACTAGCTCCTACGAGCAGTACTTC; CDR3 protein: CASRLATSSYEQYF
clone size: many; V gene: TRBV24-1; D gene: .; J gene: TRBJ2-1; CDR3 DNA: TGTGCCACCGGGGACTGGGGGCGGGATGAGCAGTTCTTC; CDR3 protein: CATGDWGRDEQFF
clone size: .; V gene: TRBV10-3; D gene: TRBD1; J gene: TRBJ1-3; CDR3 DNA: TGTGCCATCAGTGGTCGAGGCGGGACAGGGCGAGCCGTAACTGGAAACACCATATATTTT; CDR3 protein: CAISGRGGTGRAVTGNTIYF
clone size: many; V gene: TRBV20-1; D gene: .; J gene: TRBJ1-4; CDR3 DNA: TGCAGTGCTAGGCCTCCGGGACGGTCAACTAATGAAAAACTGTTTTTT; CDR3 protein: CSARPPGRSTNEKLFF
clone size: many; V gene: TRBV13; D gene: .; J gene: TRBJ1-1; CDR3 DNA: TGTGCCAGCAGCTTAACGGGGGGTGCTGGGACTGAAGCTTTCTTT; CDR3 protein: CASSLTGGAGTEAFF
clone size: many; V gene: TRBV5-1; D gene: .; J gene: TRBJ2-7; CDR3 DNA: TGCGCCAGCAGCTTTGGGGGATTGAGCGAGCAGTACTTC; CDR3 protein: CASSFGGLSEQYF
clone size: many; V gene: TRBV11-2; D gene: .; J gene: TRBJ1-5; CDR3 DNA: TGTGCCAGCAGCCCCGGGGGGCCCCAGCATTTT; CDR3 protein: CASSPGGPQHF
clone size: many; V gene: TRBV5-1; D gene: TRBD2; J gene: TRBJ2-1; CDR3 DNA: TGCGCCAGCAGCTTGGTCGCGGGGGGCCACAATGAGCAGTTCTTC; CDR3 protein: CASSLVAGGHNEQFF
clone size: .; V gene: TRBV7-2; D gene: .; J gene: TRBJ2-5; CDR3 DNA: TGTGCCAGCAGCCGAGCAGCCCAAGAGACCCAGTACTTC; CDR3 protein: CASSRAAQETQYF
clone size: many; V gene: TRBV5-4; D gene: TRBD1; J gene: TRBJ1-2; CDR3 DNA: TGTGCCAGCAGCTTTGGACAGGCCTATGGCTACACCTTC; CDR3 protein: CASSFGQAYGYTF
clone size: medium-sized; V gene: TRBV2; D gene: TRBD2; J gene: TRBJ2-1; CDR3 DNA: TGTGCCAGCAGCGTAATGGGGCTAGCGGGATCCTTTTTCAATGAGCAGTTCTTC; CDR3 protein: CASSVMGLAGSFFNEQFF
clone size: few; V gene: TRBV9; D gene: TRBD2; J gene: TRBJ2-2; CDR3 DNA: TGTGCCAGCAGCCCCCGGGGACTAGCGCCTACCGGGGAGCTGTTTTTT; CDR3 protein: CASSPRGLAPTGELFF
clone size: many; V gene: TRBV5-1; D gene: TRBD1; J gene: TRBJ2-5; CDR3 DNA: TGCGCCAGCAGGCGAACCGGGACAGGGGAAGAGACCCAGTACTTC; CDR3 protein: CASRRTGTGEETQYF
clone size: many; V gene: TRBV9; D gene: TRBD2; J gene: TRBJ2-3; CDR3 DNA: TGTGCCAGCACCGAGAGCGGGAGTGCGACAGATACGCAGTATTTT; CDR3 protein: CASTESGSATDTQYF
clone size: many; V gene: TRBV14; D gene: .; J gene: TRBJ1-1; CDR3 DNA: TGTGCCAGCAGCCAAGAATCCTTGGAAGCTTTCTTT; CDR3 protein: CASSQESLEAFF
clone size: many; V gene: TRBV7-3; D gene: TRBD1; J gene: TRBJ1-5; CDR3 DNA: TGTGCCAGCAGCTGCTGGACAGGGGGTAACAATCAGCCCCAGCATTTT; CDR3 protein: CASSCWTGGNNQPQHF
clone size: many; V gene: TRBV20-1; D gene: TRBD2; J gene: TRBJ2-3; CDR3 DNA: TGCAGTGCTAGAGGAGGAGTACTAGCGGGGAGCACAGATACGCAGTATTTT; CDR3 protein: CSARGGVLAGSTDTQYF
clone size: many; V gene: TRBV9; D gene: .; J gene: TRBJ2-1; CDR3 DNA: TGTGCCAGCAGCGGTGGGGTTCCGGGTAATGAGCAGTTCTTC; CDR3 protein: CASSGGVPGNEQFF
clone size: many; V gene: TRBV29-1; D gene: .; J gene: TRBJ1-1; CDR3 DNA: TGCAGCGTCATCACCCCCGGACGGGGCACTGAAGCTTTCTTT; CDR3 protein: CSVITPGRGTEAFF
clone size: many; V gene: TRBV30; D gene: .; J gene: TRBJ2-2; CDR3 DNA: TGTGCCTGGAACACCGACACAACGAACACCGGGGAGCTGTTTTTT; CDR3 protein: CAWNTDTTNTGELFF
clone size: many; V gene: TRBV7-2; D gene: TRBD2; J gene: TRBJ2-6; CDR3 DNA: TGTGCCAGCAGCCCCCGACTGGGACTAGCGGGGGCTGGGGCCAACGTCCTGACTTTC; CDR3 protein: CASSPRLGLAGAGANVLTF
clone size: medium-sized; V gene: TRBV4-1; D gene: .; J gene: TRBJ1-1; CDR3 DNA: TGCGCCAGCAGACATTCCGGGACTGAAGCTTTCTTT; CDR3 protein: CASRHSGTEAFF